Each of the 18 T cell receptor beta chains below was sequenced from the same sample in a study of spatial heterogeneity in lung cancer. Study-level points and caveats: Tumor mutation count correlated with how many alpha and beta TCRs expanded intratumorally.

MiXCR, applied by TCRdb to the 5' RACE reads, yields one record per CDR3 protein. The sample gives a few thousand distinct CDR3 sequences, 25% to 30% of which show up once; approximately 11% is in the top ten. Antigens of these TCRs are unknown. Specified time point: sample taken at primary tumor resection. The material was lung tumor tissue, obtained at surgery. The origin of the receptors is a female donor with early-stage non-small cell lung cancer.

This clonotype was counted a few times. In DNA form, the CDR3 reads TGTGCCAGCAGTTACTCGGGAAGAGGGGAAAAACTGTTTTTT. It encodes CASSYSGRGEKLFF. V usage is TRBV6-2 or TRBV6-3 and J usage is TRBJ1-4, with D uncertain. The V end was cut by 0 bases, the J end by 8 bases, with 10 bases between. The germline gives CDR1 MNHEY, CDR2 SVGEGT. The CDR3 sequence is 14 residues long.

The chain's CDR3 is CASSASTHEQFF. CDR3 in DNA: TGTGCCAGCAGCGCATCAACCCATGAGCAGTTCTTC. This chain connects TRBV9 to TRBJ2-1, with D unclear. The CDR3 runs 12 residues. Germline assignment: CDR1 SGDLS and CDR2 YYNGEE. V gave up 3 bases and J gave up 8 bases, with 9 bases separating them.

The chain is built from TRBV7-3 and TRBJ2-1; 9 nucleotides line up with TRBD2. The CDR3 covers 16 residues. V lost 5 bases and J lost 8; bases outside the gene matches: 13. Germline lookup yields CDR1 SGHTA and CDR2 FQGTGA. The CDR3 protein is CASSGWAGGPLDEQFF. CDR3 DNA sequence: TGTGCCAGCAGCGGATGGGCGGGAGGGCCCTTAGATGAGCAGTTCTTC.

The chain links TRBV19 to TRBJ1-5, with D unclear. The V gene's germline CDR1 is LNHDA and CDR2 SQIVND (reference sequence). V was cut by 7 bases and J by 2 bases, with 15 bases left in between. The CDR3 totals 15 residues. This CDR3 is CASTDGPSGNQPQHF. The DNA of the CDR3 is TGTGCCAGTACCGACGGACCGTCTGGCAATCAGCCCCAGCATTTT.

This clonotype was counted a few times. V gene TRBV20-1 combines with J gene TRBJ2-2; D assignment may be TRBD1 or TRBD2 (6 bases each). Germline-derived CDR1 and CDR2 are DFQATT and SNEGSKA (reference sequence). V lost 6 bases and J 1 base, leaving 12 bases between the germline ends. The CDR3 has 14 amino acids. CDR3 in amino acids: CSARGTKNTGELFF. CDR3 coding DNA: TGCAGTGCCCGCGGGACAAAGAACACCGGGGAGCTGTTTTTT.

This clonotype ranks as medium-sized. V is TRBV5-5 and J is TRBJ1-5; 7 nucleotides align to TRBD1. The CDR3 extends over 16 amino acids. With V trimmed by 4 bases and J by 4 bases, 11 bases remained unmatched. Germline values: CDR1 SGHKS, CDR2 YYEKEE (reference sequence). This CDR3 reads CASSRIQTGENQPQHF. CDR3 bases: TGTGCCAGCAGCCGGATTCAAACAGGGGAAAATCAGCCCCAGCATTTT.

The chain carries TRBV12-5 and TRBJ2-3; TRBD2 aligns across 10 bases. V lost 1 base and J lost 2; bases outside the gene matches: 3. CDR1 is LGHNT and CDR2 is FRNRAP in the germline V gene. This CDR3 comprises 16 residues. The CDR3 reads CASGLGAGGDTDTQYF. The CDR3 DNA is TGTGCTAGTGGTTTGGGAGCGGGAGGGGACACAGATACGCAGTATTTT.

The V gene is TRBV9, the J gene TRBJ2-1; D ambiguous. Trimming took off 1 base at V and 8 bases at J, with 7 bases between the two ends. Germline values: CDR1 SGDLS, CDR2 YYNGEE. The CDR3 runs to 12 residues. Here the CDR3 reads CASSVSTHEQFF. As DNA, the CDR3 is TGTGCCAGCAGCGTATCAACCCATGAGCAGTTCTTC. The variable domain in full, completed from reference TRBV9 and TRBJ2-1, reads DSGVTQTPKHLITATGQRVTLRCSPRSGDLSVYWYQQSLDQGLQFLIQYYNGEERAKGNILERFSAQQFPDLHSELNLSSLELGDSALYFCASSVSTHEQFFGPGTRLTVL.

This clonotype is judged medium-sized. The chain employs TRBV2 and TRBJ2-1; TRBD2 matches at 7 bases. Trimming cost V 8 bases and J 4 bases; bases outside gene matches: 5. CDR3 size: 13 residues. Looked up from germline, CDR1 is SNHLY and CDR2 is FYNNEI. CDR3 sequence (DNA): TGTGCCAGCCAAGGGACTATATACAATGAGCAGTTCTTC. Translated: CASQGTIYNEQFF.

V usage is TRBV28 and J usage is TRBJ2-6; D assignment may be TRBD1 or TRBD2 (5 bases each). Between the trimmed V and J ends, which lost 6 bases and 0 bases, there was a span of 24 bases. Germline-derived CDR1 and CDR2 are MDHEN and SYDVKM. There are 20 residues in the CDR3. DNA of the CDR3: TGTGCCAGCAGCCCTTGGGGCGTCCGGGACGGTAGCTCTGGGGCCAACGTCCTGACTTTC. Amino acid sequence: CASSPWGVRDGSSGANVLTF.

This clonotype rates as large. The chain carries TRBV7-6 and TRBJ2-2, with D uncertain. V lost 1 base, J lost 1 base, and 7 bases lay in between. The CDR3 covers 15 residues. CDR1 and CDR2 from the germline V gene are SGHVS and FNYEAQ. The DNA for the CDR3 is TGTGCCAGCAGCTTAGATAGACTGAACACCGGGGAGCTGTTTTTT. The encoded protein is CASSLDRLNTGELFF.

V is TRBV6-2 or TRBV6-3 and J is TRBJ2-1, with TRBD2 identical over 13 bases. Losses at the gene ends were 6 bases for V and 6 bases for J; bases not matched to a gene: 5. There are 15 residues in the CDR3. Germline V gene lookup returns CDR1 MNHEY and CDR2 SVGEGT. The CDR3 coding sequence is TGTGCCAGCAGCCCGGGACTAGCGGGAACCAATGAGCAGTTCTTC. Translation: CASSPGLAGTNEQFF.

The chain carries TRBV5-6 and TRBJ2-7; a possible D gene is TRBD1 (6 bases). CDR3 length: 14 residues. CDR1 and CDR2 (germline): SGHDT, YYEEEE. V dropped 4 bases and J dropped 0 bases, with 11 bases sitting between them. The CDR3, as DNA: TGTGCCAGCAGCCCGACAGGATTCTCCTACGAGCAGTACTTC. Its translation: CASSPTGFSYEQYF.

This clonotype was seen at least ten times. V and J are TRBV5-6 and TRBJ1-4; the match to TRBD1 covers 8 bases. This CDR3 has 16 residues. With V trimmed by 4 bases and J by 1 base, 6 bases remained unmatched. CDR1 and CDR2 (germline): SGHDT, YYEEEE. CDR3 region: CASSTGTGGTNEKLFF. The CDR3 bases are TGTGCCAGCAGCACAGGGACAGGTGGAACTAATGAAAAACTGTTTTTT. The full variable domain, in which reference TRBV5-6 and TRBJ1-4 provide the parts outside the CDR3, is DAGVTQSPTHLIKTRGQQVTLRCSPKSGHDTVSWYQQALGQGPQFIFQYYEEEERQRGNFPDRFSGHQFPNYSSELNVNALLLGDSALYLCASSTGTGGTNEKLFFGSGTQLSVL.

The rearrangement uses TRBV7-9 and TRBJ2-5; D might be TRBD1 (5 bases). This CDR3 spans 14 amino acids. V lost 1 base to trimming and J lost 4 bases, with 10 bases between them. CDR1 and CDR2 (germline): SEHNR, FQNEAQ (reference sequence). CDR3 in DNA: TGTGCCAGCAGCTTAGGACAGCCCCCAGAGACCCAGTACTTC. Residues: CASSLGQPPETQYF. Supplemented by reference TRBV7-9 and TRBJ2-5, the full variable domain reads DTGVSQNPRHKITKRGQNVTFRCDPISEHNRLYWYRQTLGQGPEFLTYFQNEAQLEKSRLLSDRFSAERPKGSFSTLEIQRTEQGDSAMYLCASSLGQPPETQYFGPGTRLLVL.

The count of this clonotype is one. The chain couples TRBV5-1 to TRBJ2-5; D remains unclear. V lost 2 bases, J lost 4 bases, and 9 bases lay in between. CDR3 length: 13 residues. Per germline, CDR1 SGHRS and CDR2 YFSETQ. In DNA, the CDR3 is TGCGCCAGCAGCTTAGGATGGGTAGAGACCCAGTACTTC. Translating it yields CASSLGWVETQYF.

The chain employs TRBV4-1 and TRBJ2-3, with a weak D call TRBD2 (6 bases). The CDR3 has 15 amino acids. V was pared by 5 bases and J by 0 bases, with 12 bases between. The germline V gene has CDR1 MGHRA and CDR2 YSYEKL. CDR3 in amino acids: CASSSLSGSTDTQYF. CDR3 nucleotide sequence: TGCGCCAGCAGCTCCCTTAGCGGTAGCACAGATACGCAGTATTTT.

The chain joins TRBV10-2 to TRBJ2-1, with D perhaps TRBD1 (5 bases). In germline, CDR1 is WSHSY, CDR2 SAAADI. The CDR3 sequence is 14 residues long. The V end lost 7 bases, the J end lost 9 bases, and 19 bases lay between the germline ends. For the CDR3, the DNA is TGCGCCAGCACCAGACAGTTCCCGGAAGGTGAGCAGTTCTTC. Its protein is CASTRQFPEGEQFF.